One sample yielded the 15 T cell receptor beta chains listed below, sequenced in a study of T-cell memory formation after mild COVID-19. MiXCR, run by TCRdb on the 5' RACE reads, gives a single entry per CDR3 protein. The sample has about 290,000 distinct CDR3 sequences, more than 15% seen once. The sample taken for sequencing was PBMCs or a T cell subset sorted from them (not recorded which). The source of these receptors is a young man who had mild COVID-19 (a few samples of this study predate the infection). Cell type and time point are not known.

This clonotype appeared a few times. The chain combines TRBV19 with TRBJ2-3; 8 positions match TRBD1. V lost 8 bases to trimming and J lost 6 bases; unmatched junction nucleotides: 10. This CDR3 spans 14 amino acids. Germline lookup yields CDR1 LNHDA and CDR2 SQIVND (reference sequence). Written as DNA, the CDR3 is TGTGCCAGTCAGGACAGGGCTCGCGTCGATACGCAGTATTTT. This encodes CASQDRARVDTQYF.

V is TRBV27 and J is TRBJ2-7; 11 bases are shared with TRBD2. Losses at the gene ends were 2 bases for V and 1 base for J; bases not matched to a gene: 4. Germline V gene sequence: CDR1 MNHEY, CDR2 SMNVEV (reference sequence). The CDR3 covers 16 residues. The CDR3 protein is CASSLKLAGASYEQYF. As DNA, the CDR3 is TGTGCCAGCAGTTTAAAACTAGCGGGGGCGTCCTACGAGCAGTACTTC.

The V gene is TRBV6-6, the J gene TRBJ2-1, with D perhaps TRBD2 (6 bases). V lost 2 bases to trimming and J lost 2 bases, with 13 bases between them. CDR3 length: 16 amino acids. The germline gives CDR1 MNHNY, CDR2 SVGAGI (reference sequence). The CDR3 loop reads CASSYIRGTTYNEQFF. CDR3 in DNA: TGTGCCAGCAGTTACATCCGGGGGACGACCTACAATGAGCAGTTCTTC.

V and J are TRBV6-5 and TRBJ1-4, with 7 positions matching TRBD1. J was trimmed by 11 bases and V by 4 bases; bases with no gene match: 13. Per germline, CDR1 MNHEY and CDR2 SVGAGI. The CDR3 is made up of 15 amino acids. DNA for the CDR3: TGTGCCAGCAGTTTCGACGGTGGGACAGTTAGGAAACTGTTTTTT. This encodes CASSFDGGTVRKLFF.

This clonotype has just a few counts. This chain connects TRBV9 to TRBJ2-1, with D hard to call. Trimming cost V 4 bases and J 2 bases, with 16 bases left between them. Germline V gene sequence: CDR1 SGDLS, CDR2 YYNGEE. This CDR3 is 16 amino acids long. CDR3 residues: CASSPRRWQAYNEQFF. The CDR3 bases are TGTGCCAGCAGCCCCCGCCGATGGCAGGCCTACAATGAGCAGTTCTTC. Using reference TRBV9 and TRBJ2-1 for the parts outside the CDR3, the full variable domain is DSGVTQTPKHLITATGQRVTLRCSPRSGDLSVYWYQQSLDQGLQFLIQYYNGEERAKGNILERFSAQQFPDLHSELNLSSLELGDSALYFCASSPRRWQAYNEQFFGPGTRLTVL.

For the CDR3, the DNA is TGCAGTGCTCGAAACCCTGCGGGGGCTGGGTACGAGCAGTACTTC. This sequence encodes CSARNPAGAGYEQYF. J is TRBJ2-7 and V is TRBV20-1, with D possibly being TRBD2 (7 bases). With 5 bases removed from V and 4 bases from J, the gap between germline ends came to 21 bases. The CDR3 has 15 amino acids. CDR1 and CDR2 (germline): DFQATT, SNEGSKA (reference sequence).

The CDR3 DNA is TGTGCCAGCAGTTATGGACAGGCCTCTGGAAACACCATATATTTT. Translating gives CASSYGQASGNTIYF. The V call is TRBV6-6, the J call TRBJ1-3; 7 bases match TRBD1. V was clipped by 3 bases and J by 0 bases; unmatched bases: 2. Germline V gene lookup returns CDR1 MNHNY and CDR2 SVGAGI (reference sequence). This CDR3 is 15 amino acids long.

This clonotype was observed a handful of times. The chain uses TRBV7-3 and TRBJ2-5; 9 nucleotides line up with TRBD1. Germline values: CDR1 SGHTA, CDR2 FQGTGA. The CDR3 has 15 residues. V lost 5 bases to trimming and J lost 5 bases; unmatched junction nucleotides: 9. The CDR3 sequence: CASSHSGTGRETQYF. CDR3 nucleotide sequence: TGTGCCAGCAGCCACTCAGGGACAGGGCGGGAGACCCAGTACTTC.

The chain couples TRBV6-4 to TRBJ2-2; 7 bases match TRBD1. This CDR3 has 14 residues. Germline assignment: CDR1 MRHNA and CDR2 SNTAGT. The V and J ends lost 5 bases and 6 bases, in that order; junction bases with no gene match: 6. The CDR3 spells CASSSQGHAGELFF. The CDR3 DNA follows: TGTGCCAGCAGTTCACAGGGGCACGCCGGGGAGCTGTTTTTT.

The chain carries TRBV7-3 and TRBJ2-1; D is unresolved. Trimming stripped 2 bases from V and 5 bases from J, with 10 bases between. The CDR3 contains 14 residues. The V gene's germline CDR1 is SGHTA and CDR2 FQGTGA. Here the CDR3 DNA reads TGTGCCAGCAGCTTATATGGCTATGACAATGAGCAGTTCTTC. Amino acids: CASSLYGYDNEQFF.

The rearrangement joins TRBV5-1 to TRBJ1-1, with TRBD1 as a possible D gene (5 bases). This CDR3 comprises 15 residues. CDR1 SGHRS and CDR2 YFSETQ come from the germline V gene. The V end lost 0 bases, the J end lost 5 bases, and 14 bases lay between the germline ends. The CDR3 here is CASSLEGQQNTEAFF. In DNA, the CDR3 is TGCGCCAGCAGCTTGGAAGGACAACAAAATACTGAAGCTTTCTTT.

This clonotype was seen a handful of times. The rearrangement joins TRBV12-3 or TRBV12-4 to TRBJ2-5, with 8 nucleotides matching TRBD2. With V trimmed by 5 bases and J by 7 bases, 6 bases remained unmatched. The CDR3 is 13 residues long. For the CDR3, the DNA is TGTGCCAGCAGTCCAGTTACTAGCGGGACCCAGTACTTC. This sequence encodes CASSPVTSGTQYF.

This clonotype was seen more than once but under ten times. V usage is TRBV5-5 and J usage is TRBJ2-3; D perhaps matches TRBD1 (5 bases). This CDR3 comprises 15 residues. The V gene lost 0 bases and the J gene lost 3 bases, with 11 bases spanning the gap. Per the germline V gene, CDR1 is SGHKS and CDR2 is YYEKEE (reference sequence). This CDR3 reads CASSLARGRTDTQYF. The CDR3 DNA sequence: TGTGCCAGCAGCTTGGCAAGGGGCCGGACAGATACGCAGTATTTT.

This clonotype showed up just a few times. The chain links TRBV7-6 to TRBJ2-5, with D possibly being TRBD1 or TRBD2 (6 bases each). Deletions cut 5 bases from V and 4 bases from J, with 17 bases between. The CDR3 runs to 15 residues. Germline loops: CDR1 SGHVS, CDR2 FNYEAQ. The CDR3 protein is CASSRRGQGGETQYF. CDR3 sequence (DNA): TGTGCCAGCAGCCGCAGGGGTCAGGGAGGAGAGACCCAGTACTTC.

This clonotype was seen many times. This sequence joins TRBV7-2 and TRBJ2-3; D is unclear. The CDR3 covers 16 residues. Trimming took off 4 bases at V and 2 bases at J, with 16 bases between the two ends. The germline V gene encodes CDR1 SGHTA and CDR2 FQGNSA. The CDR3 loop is CASSSSGGFVTDTQYF. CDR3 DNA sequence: TGTGCCAGCAGCTCAAGTGGTGGGTTTGTCACAGATACGCAGTATTTT.